This paragraph covers one T cell receptor beta chain sequence. Antigen unknown. Tumor samples were taken before definitive surgery or chemotherapy. Germline CDR1 SGHTA, CDR2 FQGNSA. V lost 3 bases, J lost 5 bases, and 13 bases lay in between. The CDR3 extends over 14 amino acids. TCRdb keeps only in-frame clones here, not all; method: immunoSEQ multiplex PCR. The data contain about 33,000 clones, approximately 80% of them singletons. This record belongs to a study of high-grade serous ovarian cancer treatment subgroups. Study-wide background: On average, roughly 14,000 reads and about 8,100 unique TCR beta rearrangements were obtained per sample.

Points from the study as a whole: Bulk tumor TCR sequencing gave no spatial information. Only CDR3 was analyzed; CDR1 and CDR2 were not. Repertoire similarity ranged about 0.095 to 0.8 between tumors of one patient.

This receptor was obtained from a human donor with high-grade serous ovarian cancer. Material for sequencing was tumor tissue. The chain couples TRBV7-2 to TRBJ2-5, with D maybe TRBD1 (6 bases). The CDR3 here is CASSFQQGRETQYF. The CDR3, as DNA: TGTGCCAGCAGCTTCCAACAGGGTCGGGAGACCCAGTACTTC.